The 9 T cell receptor beta chains presented below share a single source sample, sequenced in a study of Ad26.COV2.S vaccination and SARS-CoV-2 variants. This table comes from immunoSEQ multiplex PCR, and its TCRdb copy is limited to in-frame clones, with some not included. The sample gives 410,000 or so clones, 90% of which show up once; more than 9% is in the top ten. Treatment indicated: about 20 received Ad26.COV2.S at low or high dose, single or two shots; roughly five received placebo; per-sample allocation not given. Sampling was performed 63 days after the first vaccine or placebo injection. The sample consisted of peripheral blood, taken in a trial of Ad26.COV2.S vaccine versus placebo. These TCRs come from a person between 18 and 65 years old who received the Ad26.COV2.S COVID-19 vaccine or a placebo.

DNA of the CDR3: TGTGCCAGCAGTGAAGGGAGGACAGGGTTAGGGATCGCTGAAGCTTTCTTT. The encoded protein is CASSEGRTGLGIAEAFF. The V call is TRBV6-1, the J call TRBJ1-1, with TRBD1 matching 8 bases. In germline, CDR1 is MNHNS, CDR2 SASEGT. V lost 1 base, J lost 6 bases, and 13 bases stayed unmatched. The CDR3 loop spans 17 amino acids.

V and J are TRBV29-1 and TRBJ2-7; 7 bases align to TRBD1. This CDR3 contains 14 residues. V shed 6 bases, J shed 5 bases, and the junction held 13 bases outside the gene matches. Germline CDR1 and CDR2: SQVTM and ANQGSEA. CDR3 protein: CSVPSDRVVHEQYF. CDR3 bases: TGCAGCGTCCCGAGCGACAGGGTCGTTCACGAGCAGTACTTC.

The gene calls are TRBV4-3 and TRBJ2-2; 8 bases align to TRBD1. The CDR3 spans 14 residues. After removal of 4 bases from V and 5 bases from J, the junction contained 3 bases not matched to a gene. Germline loops: CDR1 LGHNA, CDR2 YSLEER. The CDR3 DNA follows: TGCGCCAGCAGCCTGGGACAGGCTACCGGGGAGCTGTTTTTT. It is translated as CASSLGQATGELFF.

This rearrangement joins TRBV9 to TRBJ2-5; no definite D call. The CDR3 length is 14 residues. The V gene lost 4 bases and the J gene lost 2 bases, with 12 bases spanning the gap. Germline V CDR1 and CDR2: SGDLS, YYNGEE. This CDR3 reads CASSRGGVQETQYF. CDR3 bases: TGTGCCAGCAGCAGAGGCGGCGTTCAAGAGACCCAGTACTTC. The full variable domain, rest sourced from reference TRBV9 and TRBJ2-5, is DSGVTQTPKHLITATGQRVTLRCSPRSGDLSVYWYQQSLDQGLQFLIQYYNGEERAKGNILERFSAQQFPDLHSELNLSSLELGDSALYFCASSRGGVQETQYFGPGTRLLVL.

This chain connects TRBV7-2 to TRBJ2-5; the match to TRBD2 covers 11 bases. CDR1 and CDR2 from the germline V gene are SGHTA and FQGNSA. With 5 bases clipped from V and 3 bases from J, the junction kept 14 bases outside the gene matches. The CDR3 loop spans 18 amino acids. DNA of the CDR3: TGTGCCAGCAGCACGGCCCGATCTAGCGGGAGGATGGAAGAGACCCAGTACTTC. Residues: CASSTARSSGRMEETQYF.

This clone turned up a few times. This CDR3 is CASSAPWDSRYNEQFF. Written as DNA, the CDR3 is TGTGCCAGCTCAGCTCCCTGGGACTCCCGCTACAATGAGCAGTTCTTC. This chain connects TRBV7-8 to TRBJ2-1; D might be TRBD2 (6 bases). V lost 8 bases and J lost 3, with 20 bases in between. This CDR3 comprises 16 residues. The germline V gene has CDR1 SGHVS and CDR2 FQNEAQ.

The V call is TRBV25-1, the J call TRBJ2-1, with 11 bases aligning to TRBD2. The germline V gene has CDR1 MGHDK and CDR2 SYGVNS. The CDR3 covers 14 residues. Trimming at V came to 5 bases and at J to 7 bases, leaving 4 bases not matched to a gene. The chain's CDR3 is CASSPSSGGNEQFF. Written as DNA, the CDR3 is TGTGCCAGCAGTCCTTCTAGCGGGGGGAATGAGCAGTTCTTC.

This clone came up once. V gene TRBV4-1 combines with J gene TRBJ2-3; 9 positions match TRBD2. Looked up from germline, CDR1 is MGHRA and CDR2 is YSYEKL. The CDR3 sequence is 18 residues long. Trimming at V came to 5 bases and at J to 0 bases, leaving 12 bases not matched to a gene. CDR3 bases: TGCGCCAGCAGCTCCCCCGGGACTAGCCAAACTAGCACAGATACGCAGTATTTT. Amino acids: CASSSPGTSQTSTDTQYF.

This clone was found a few times. The genes are TRBV5-1 and TRBJ1-6; 8 bases line up with TRBD1. V shed 0 bases and J 6 bases; nucleotides not matched to a gene: 2. The CDR3 extends over 15 amino acids. Germline CDR1 is SGHRS and CDR2 is YFSETQ. DNA of the CDR3: TGCGCCAGCAGCTTGGACGGACAGGGTAATTCACCCCTCCACTTT. Translation: CASSLDGQGNSPLHF. Full variable domain (missing parts from reference TRBV5-1 and TRBJ1-6): KAGVTQTPRYLIKTRGQQVTLSCSPISGHRSVSWYQQTPGQGLQFLFEYFSETQRNKGNFPGRFSGRQFSNSRSEMNVSTLELGDSALYLCASSLDGQGNSPLHFGNGTRLTVT.